This is a list of T cell receptor beta chains from one sample in a study of beta chain features in type 1 diabetes. The method was immunoSEQ multiplex PCR; TCRdb's version includes in-frame clones alone and lacks a portion of them. Of over 650,000 clones detected, over 13% appear once; the ten largest clones hold roughly 0.04%. Source material: naive CD4+ T cells from blood. The receptors shown here come from a man aged 18-30 years with type 1 diabetes. CDR3s include the opening cysteine and the closing phenylalanine or tryptophan. The D gene is left open where the match is weak. Rows give clone size only sometimes, using once, few, many, or a class for an expanded clone.

d_call j_call clone_size v_call cdr3_aa cdr3_nt
TRBD2 TRBJ2-3 once TRBV5-4 CATNRLAGSFLGTDTQYF TGTGCCACAAACCGACTAGCGGGTTCTTTTCTCGGCACAGATACGCAGTATTTT
NA TRBJ2-3 NA TRBV21-1 CASSKDRGNTDTQYF TGTGCCAGCAGCAAGGACAGGGGGAACACAGATACGCAGTATTTT
NA TRBJ1-2 NA TRBV30 CAWNRKQNYGYTF TGTGCCTGGAATCGGAAACAGAACTATGGCTACACCTTC
NA TRBJ2-2 NA TRBV11-2 CASSLPGARTGELFF TGTGCCAGCAGCTTACCGGGGGCGAGGACCGGGGAGCTGTTTTTT
TRBD2 TRBJ2-1 NA TRBV25-1 CASSDPRLAGNNEQFF TGTGCCAGCAGTGATCCCCGACTAGCGGGAAACAATGAGCAGTTCTTC
TRBD1 TRBJ1-2 NA TRBV6-5 CASSYQDREHF TGTGCCAGCAGTTACCAGGACAGGGAACACTTC
TRBD1 TRBJ2-5 few TRBV4-3 CASSQDLTGGRQYF TGCGCCAGCAGCCAAGACCTAACAGGGGGACGCCAGTACTTC
NA TRBJ2-2 NA TRBV9 CASSVISGSGELFF TGTGCCAGCAGCGTAATTTCTGGGTCCGGGGAGCTGTTTTTT
NA TRBJ2-1 NA TRBV10-1 CASSEGTPDGSEQFF TGCGCCAGCAGTGAGGGGACTCCCGATGGGAGTGAGCAGTTCTTC
TRBD1 TRBJ2-7 few TRBV15 CATSRWQGQGSTLSYEQYF TGTGCCACCAGCAGATGGCAGGGACAGGGGTCCACTCTCTCCTACGAGCAGTACTTC
NA TRBJ1-1 NA TRBV7-2 CASSSQTGRNTEAFF TGTGCCAGCAGCTCTCAAACCGGGCGGAACACTGAAGCTTTCTTT
NA TRBJ1-5 few TRBV30 CAWSQGHNNQPQHF TGTGCCTGGAGTCAGGGACATAACAATCAGCCCCAGCATTTT
TRBD2 TRBJ2-1 NA TRBV4-1 CASSRLAGGYNEQFF TGCGCCAGCAGCCGCTTAGCGGGAGGCTACAATGAGCAGTTCTTC
TRBD2 TRBJ2-5 few TRBV2 CASNSLAEETQYF TGTGCCAGCAATAGCCTAGCGGAAGAGACCCAGTACTTC
NA TRBJ2-5 few TRBV7-3 CASSLGYNQETQYF TGTGCCAGCAGCTTAGGCTACAACCAAGAGACCCAGTACTTC
NA TRBJ1-5 few TRBV30 CAWSRQSNQPQHF TGTGCCTGGAGTCGGCAGAGTAATCAGCCCCAGCATTTT
TRBD1 TRBJ2-7 NA TRBV25-1 CASSDTGGRGYEQYF TGTGCCAGCAGTGATACAGGGGGCAGGGGCTACGAGCAGTACTTC
NA TRBJ1-2 NA TRBV30 CAWRDPGAGFLSYTF TGTGCCTGGAGAGATCCCGGAGCAGGGTTTTTGAGCTACACCTTC
NA TRBJ2-7 few TRBV29-1 CSVALLWGGIGSYEQYF TGCAGCGTTGCCCTCCTTTGGGGCGGGATAGGGAGCTACGAGCAGTACTTC
NA TRBJ2-3 few TRBV11-2 CASSLVLDDTQYF TGTGCCAGCAGCTTAGTCCTGGACGATACGCAGTATTTT